The entry below describes one TCR beta chain. As yet, its antigen is unknown. This sample stems from a study of T cell repertoires in cytomegalovirus infection. Study as a whole: Recently described HLA-C-restricted plus well-studied HLA-B-restricted CMV epitopes were used. From public TCR beta signatures came an indication of both CMV infection and matching HLA type.

One entry per CDR3 protein results from TCRdb running MiXCR on the reads. The sample has about half a million distinct CDR3 sequences, approximately 42% seen once; the top ten hold approximately 40%. With 0 bases clipped from V and 4 bases from J, the junction kept 5 bases outside the gene matches. The CDR3 is made up of 14 amino acids. Germline V gene data show CDR1 as GTSNPN and CDR2 as SVGIG (reference sequence). Study results and limitations: Pooled public TCR beta family frequency picked out CMV carriers with the relevant HLA.

The chain combines TRBV30 with TRBJ1-1; 7 bases are a match to TRBD1. The origin of this receptor is a human donor in good health (CMV status not recorded). Some clones in this sample may be carry-over from other donors' samples. This specimen was cultured PBMCs, taken from culture after CMV antigen stimulation. The CDR3 spells CAWSVAGGSTEAFF. The CDR3 bases are TGTGCCTGGAGTGTGGCAGGGGGGAGCACTGAAGCTTTCTTT.